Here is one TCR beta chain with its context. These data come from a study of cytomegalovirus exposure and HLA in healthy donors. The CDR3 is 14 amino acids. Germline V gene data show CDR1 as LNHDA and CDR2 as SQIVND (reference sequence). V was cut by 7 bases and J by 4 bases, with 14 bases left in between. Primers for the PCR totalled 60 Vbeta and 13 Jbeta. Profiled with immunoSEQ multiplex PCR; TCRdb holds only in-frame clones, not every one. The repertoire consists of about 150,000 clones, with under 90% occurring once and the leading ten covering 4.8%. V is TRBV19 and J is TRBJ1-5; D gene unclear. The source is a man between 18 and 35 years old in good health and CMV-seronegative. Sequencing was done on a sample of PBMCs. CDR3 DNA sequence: TGTGCCAGTACTCCAGGAGGGTTTAATCAGCCCCAGCATTTT. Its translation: CASTPGGFNQPQHF.